This TCR beta chain emerged from a study of radiotherapy plus CTLA-4 blockade in lung cancer. The wider study: Objective responses occurred in roughly a sixth of patients; about 34% had disease control.

To note about this clone: Antigen: not known.

Ipilimumab CTLA-4 blockade and focal radiation were given to patients with chemo-refractory metastatic non-small-cell lung cancer. Some clones are missing from TCRdb's copy, which holds only in-frame ones; the method was immunoSEQ multiplex PCR. The table lists 30,000 to 45,000 clones, 72% of them singletons. V was shortened by 4 bases and J by 4 bases, with 16 bases between the two germline ends. Germline values: CDR1 LNHDA, CDR2 SQIVND (reference sequence). The CDR3 runs 15 residues. Study outcomes and limitations: TCR clones from tumors expanded in blood after radiotherapy plus ipilimumab.

V and J are TRBV19 and TRBJ1-1; a weak D match, TRBD1 (5 bases). This clonotype was obtained from a human donor with non-small cell lung cancer who had stable disease on radiotherapy plus ipilimumab. The starting material was peripheral blood, obtained from a patient treated with radiotherapy plus ipilimumab. The CDR3 DNA reads TGTGCCAGTAGTAAAACCCTCGACAGCCCCACTGAAGCTTTCTTT. This codes for CASSKTLDSPTEAFF.